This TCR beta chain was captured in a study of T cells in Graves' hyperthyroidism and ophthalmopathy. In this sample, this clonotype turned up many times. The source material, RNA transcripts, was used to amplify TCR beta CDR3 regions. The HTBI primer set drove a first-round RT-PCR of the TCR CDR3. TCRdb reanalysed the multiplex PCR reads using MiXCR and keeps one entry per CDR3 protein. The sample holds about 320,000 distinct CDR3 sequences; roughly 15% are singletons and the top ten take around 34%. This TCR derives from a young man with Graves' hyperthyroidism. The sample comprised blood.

This CDR3 is CATSDTTRDDEQFF. CDR3 sequence (DNA): TGTGCCACCAGTGACACTACTAGGGATGATGAGCAGTTCTTC. The genes are TRBV24-1 and TRBJ2-1, with D perhaps TRBD2 (5 bases). Trimming took off 4 bases at V and 8 bases at J, with 14 bases between the two ends. Germline-derived CDR1 and CDR2 are KGHDR and SFDVKD. CDR3 length equals 14 residues.